This T cell receptor beta chain is from a study of T cells after posttransplantation cyclophosphamide. Germline V gene lookup returns CDR1 SGHNT and CDR2 YYREEE (reference sequence). After removal of 4 bases from V and 1 base from J, the junction contained 3 bases not matched to a gene. The CDR3 consists of 15 residues. At least ten counts were recorded for this clone. Method: immunoSEQ multiplex PCR; TCRdb's copy keeps in-frame clones and lacks some. The sample presents over 45,000 clones, none singletons. The clonotype was recovered from a man between 40 and 49 years old in good health, CMV-negative, and a related stem cell transplant donor. V is TRBV5-4 and J is TRBJ2-2; the match to TRBD1 covers 8 bases. The specimen sequenced was PBMCs. CDR3 DNA sequence: TGTGCCAGCAGCCCCGGACAGGGGAACACCGGGGAGCTGTTTTTT. Translated: CASSPGQGNTGELFF. Based on the CDR3 plus reference TRBV5-4 and TRBJ2-2, the full variable domain is ETGVTQSPTHLIKTRGQQVTLRCSSQSGHNTVSWYQQALGQGPQFIFQYYREEENGRGNFPPRFSGLQFPNYSSELNVNALELDDSALYLCASSPGQGNTGELFFGEGSRLTVL.